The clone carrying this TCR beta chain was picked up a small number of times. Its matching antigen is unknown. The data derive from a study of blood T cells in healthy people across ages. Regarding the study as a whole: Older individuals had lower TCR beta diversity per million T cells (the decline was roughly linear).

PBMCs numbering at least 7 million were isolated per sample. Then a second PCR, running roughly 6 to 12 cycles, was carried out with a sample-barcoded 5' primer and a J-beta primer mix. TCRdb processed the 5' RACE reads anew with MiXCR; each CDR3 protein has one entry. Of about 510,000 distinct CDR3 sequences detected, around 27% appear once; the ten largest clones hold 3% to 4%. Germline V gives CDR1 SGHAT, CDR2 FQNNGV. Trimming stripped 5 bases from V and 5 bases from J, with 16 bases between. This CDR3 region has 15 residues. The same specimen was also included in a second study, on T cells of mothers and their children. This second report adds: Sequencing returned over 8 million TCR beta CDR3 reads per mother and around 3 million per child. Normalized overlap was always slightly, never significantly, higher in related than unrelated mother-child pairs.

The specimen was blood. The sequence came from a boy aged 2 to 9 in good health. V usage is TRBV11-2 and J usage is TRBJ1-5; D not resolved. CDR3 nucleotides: TGTGCCAGCAGCCTAAATAAGGGTTCGGATCAGCCCCAGCATTTT. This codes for CASSLNKGSDQPQHF.